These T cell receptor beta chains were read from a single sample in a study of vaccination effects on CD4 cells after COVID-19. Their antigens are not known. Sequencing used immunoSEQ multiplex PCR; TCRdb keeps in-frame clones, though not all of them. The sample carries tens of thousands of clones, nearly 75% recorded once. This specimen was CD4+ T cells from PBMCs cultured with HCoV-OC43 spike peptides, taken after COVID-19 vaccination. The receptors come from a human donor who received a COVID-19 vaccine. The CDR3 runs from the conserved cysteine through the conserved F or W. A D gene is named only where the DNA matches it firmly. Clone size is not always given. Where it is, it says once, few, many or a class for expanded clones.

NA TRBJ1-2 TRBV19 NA TGTGCCAGTACACCTCTAGACAGCTATGGCTACACCTTC CASTPLDSYGYTF
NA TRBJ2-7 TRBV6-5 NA TGTGCCAGCAGGGGGGACTCAACCTACGAGCAGTACTTC CASRGDSTYEQYF
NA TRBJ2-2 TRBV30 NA TGTGCCGGACACTCAGACGGAAACGGGGAGCTGTTTTTT CAGHSDGNGELFF
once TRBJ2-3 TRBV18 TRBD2 TGTGCCAGCTCACCGGGACACCCCTTCGGAGCGGGAGGGTTGGGAGCCACAGATACGCAGTATTTT CASSPGHPFGAGGLGATDTQYF
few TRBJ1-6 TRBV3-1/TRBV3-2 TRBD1 TGTGCCAGCAGCCTCCCGGCCGGGACAGGCAAATCACCCCTCCACTTT CASSLPAGTGKSPLHF
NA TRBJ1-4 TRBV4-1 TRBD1 TGCGCCAGCAGCCAAGATCCTCAGGGGGCTTGGGAAAAACTGTTTTTT CASSQDPQGAWEKLFF
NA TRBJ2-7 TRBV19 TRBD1 TGTGCCAGCTCCGGGACAGGAGCTACCTACGAGCAGTACTTC CASSGTGATYEQYF
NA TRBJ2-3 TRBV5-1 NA TGCGCCAGCAGCGGGGGACTCAACACAGATACGCAGTATTTT CASSGGLNTDTQYF
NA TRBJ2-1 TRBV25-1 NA TGTGCCAGCGAGTGGGTGGGCGGGAAAAATGAGCAGTTCTTC CASEWVGGKNEQFF
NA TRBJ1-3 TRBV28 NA TGTGCCAGCAGTTCCATGCTCGGCGGTGGAAACACCATATATTTT CASSSMLGGGNTIYF
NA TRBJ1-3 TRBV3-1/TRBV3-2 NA TGTGCCAGCAGCCAAGATCTTCGGGGCGGTGGAAACACCATATATTTT CASSQDLRGGGNTIYF
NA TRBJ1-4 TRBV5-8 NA TGTGCCAGCAGCTTACAGGCTCCCCGCGTAGGTGAAAAACTGTTTTTT CASSLQAPRVGEKLFF